This T cell receptor (beta chain) was sequenced for a study of regulatory T cells in long-lasting Graves disease. This clonotype has ten or more counts. Trimming cost V 7 bases and J 5 bases, with 14 bases left between them. The CDR3 has 13 amino acids. Looked up from germline, CDR1 is SEHNR and CDR2 is FQNEAQ (reference sequence). Combining iRepertoire HTBI primers with Arm-PCR of CDR3 regions, the authors built TCR beta libraries. TCRdb fed the multiplex PCR reads into MiXCR, producing one record per CDR3 protein. The data contain 450,000 to 700,000 distinct CDR3 sequences, approximately 15% of them singletons. Indicated time point: newly diagnosed GD, antithyroid drugs for less than 3 months. There was RNA extracted from PBMCs, and the TCR library was made from it. These records were also assigned to another study, of T cells in Graves' hyperthyroidism and ophthalmopathy.

The rearrangement links TRBV7-9 to TRBJ1-1; D ambiguous. The receptor comes from a man in his thirties or forties with Graves disease. The sequences come from peripheral blood mononuclear cells (PBMCs), collected at new diagnosis, from a patient treated with antithyroid drugs. The CDR3 DNA reads TGTGCCAGCAACTCCAAATGGGGAACTGAAGCTTTCTTT. Amino acids: CASNSKWGTEAFF.